The 15 T cell receptor beta chains below were found in one sample sequenced in a study of OX40 agonist ivuxolimab in advanced cancers. Repertoires were generated with immunoSEQ multiplex PCR, while TCRdb's copy carries only in-frame clones and drops some. The data contain 30,000 to 35,000 clones, nearly 95% of them singletons. Source: CD4+ or CD8+ T cells sorted from blood, taken in a trial of the OX40 agonist ivuxolimab. The source is an adult with an advanced solid tumor such as melanoma, head and neck, liver or kidney cancer.

The J gene is TRBJ2-6, the V gene TRBV7-9, with 11 nucleotides matching TRBD1. The germline gives CDR1 SEHNR, CDR2 FQNEAQ (reference sequence). The CDR3 runs 17 residues. The V and J ends lost 7 bases and 4 bases, in that order; junction bases with no gene match: 9. In DNA form, the CDR3 reads TGTGCCAGCACCAACGGACAGGGGGCGAAGGGGGCCAACGTCCTGACTTTC. Its protein is CASTNGQGAKGANVLTF.

The chain combines TRBV9 with TRBJ1-5, with 10 bases fitting TRBD1. This CDR3 comprises 14 residues. V gave up 5 bases and J gave up 6 bases; unmatched junction bases: 5. From germline, CDR1 is SGDLS and CDR2 YYNGEE. The CDR3 DNA sequence: TGTGCCAGCAGTGAGACAGGGGGCGGTCAGCCCCAGCATTTT. Its translation: CASSETGGGQPQHF.

The chain combines TRBV2 with TRBJ2-1, with 7 bases that match TRBD1. Germline loops: CDR1 SNHLY, CDR2 FYNNEI. This CDR3 spans 13 amino acids. The junction had 5 bases not matched to a gene; V was cut back by 4 bases and J by 8 bases. The CDR3 DNA reads as TGTGCCAGCAGTGCACAGGGGAACTATGAGCAGTTCTTC. Translated, it gives CASSAQGNYEQFF.

This clone was recorded only once. The J gene is TRBJ1-1, the V gene TRBV7-2; 9 bases are a match to TRBD1. This CDR3 region has 14 residues. Germline assignment: CDR1 SGHTA and CDR2 FQGNSA. Unmatched junction bases numbered 8, after V lost 6 bases and J lost 6 bases. CDR3 nucleotide sequence: TGTGCCAGCAGGATGGACAGGGGTGTTTCTGAAGCTTTCTTT. This encodes CASRMDRGVSEAFF. Supplemented by reference TRBV7-2 and TRBJ1-1, the full variable domain reads GAGVSQSPSNKVTEKGKDVELRCDPISGHTALYWYRQSLGQGLEFLIYFQGNSAPDKSGLPSDRFSAERTGGSVSTLTIQRTQQEDSAVYLCASRMDRGVSEAFFGQGTRLTVV.

The chain combines TRBV7-9 with TRBJ2-3, with D possibly being TRBD1 or TRBD2 (5 bases each). This CDR3 contains 14 residues. Germline assignment: CDR1 SEHNR and CDR2 FQNEAQ (reference sequence). Deletions cut 2 bases from V and 6 bases from J, with 12 bases between. The CDR3 sequence: CASSLRGGIDTQYF. DNA for the CDR3: TGTGCCAGCAGCTTACGTGGGGGAATCGATACGCAGTATTTT.

This chain links TRBV4-1 with TRBJ1-1; the D is unclear. CDR1 is MGHRA, CDR2 YSYEKL, per germline. Trimming stripped 1 base from V and 0 bases from J, with 6 bases between. There are 14 residues in the CDR3. The CDR3 region is CASSQGLLNTEAFF. CDR3 bases: TGCGCCAGCAGCCAAGGGCTGCTGAACACTGAAGCTTTCTTT.

This rearrangement joins TRBV10-3 to TRBJ2-7, with TRBD2 as a possible D gene (7 bases). Trimming pared 10 bases from V and 6 bases from J, leaving 19 bases between. Germline assignment: CDR1 ENHRY and CDR2 SYGVKD. The CDR3 is 13 amino acids. The CDR3 protein is CATIQGGGGEQYF. Written as DNA, the CDR3 is TGTGCCACTATACAGGGAGGGGGTGGCGAGCAGTACTTC.

The genes are TRBV6-1 and TRBJ2-7; 7 bases fit TRBD1. Trimming cost V 3 bases and J 2 bases; bases outside gene matches: 4. This CDR3 contains 14 residues. Per the germline V gene, CDR1 is MNHNS and CDR2 is SASEGT. The CDR3 spells CASSETGQPYEQYF. Here the CDR3 DNA reads TGTGCCAGCAGTGAGACGGGACAGCCCTACGAGCAGTACTTC.

The J gene is TRBJ2-3, the V gene TRBV5-4; D remains unclear. Germline loops: CDR1 SGHNT, CDR2 YYREEE (reference sequence). Trimming stripped 1 base from V and 0 bases from J, with 6 bases between. The CDR3 length is 14 residues. CDR3 amino acids: CASSLIGSTDTQYF. Written as DNA, the CDR3 is TGTGCCAGCAGCTTGATAGGAAGCACAGATACGCAGTATTTT.

This chain uses TRBV6-1 with TRBJ1-2; TRBD1 aligns across 8 bases. CDR1 is MNHNS and CDR2 is SASEGT in the germline V gene. The CDR3 sequence is 14 residues long. V was pared by 7 bases and J by 2 bases, with 6 bases of the junction left unmatched. CDR3 sequence reads: CASTVTGANYGYTF. CDR3 DNA: TGTGCCAGCACCGTGACAGGGGCGAACTATGGCTACACCTTC.

The V call is TRBV5-4, the J call TRBJ1-5; D gene ambiguous. Germline V gene data show CDR1 as SGHNT and CDR2 as YYREEE (reference sequence). V lost 2 bases to trimming and J lost 5 bases, with 8 bases between them. There are 13 residues in the CDR3. The chain's CDR3 is CASSFGEDQPQHF. The DNA of the CDR3 is TGTGCCAGCAGCTTTGGGGAAGATCAGCCCCAGCATTTT. Full variable domain (remainder filled in from reference TRBV5-4 and TRBJ1-5): ETGVTQSPTHLIKTRGQQVTLRCSSQSGHNTVSWYQQALGQGPQFIFQYYREEENGRGNFPPRFSGLQFPNYSSELNVNALELDDSALYLCASSFGEDQPQHFGDGTRLSIL.

J is TRBJ2-3 and V is TRBV29-1; possibly TRBD2 for D (6 bases). The CDR3 sequence is 13 residues long. Germline V CDR1 and CDR2: SQVTM, ANQGSEA. V was clipped by 6 bases and J by 4 bases, with 14 bases between them. The CDR3 region is CSVGSGRPDTQYF. The CDR3 region has the DNA TGCAGCGTGGGTTCAGGGAGGCCAGATACGCAGTATTTT.

A single count supports this clone. V gene TRBV6-6 combines with J gene TRBJ2-7; TRBD2 matches 7 bases. This CDR3 has 15 amino acids. In germline, CDR1 is MNHNY, CDR2 SVGAGI (reference sequence). The V and J ends lost 6 bases and 1 base, in that order; junction bases with no gene match: 9. The CDR3 loop reads CASSPHGGGSYEQYF. The DNA of the CDR3 is TGTGCCAGCAGCCCCCATGGCGGGGGATCCTACGAGCAGTACTTC.

This chain joins TRBV19 and TRBJ1-5, with TRBD1 matching 9 bases. The CDR3 sequence is 13 residues long. Germline lookup yields CDR1 LNHDA and CDR2 SQIVND (reference sequence). V lost 6 bases and J lost 10; bases outside the gene matches: 7. In DNA form, the CDR3 reads TGTGCCAGTAGCGGGGACAGGGACCGACCCCAGCATTTT. It is translated as CASSGDRDRPQHF.

The rearrangement uses TRBV30 and TRBJ1-2; weak D call: TRBD1 (5 bases). Germline lookup yields CDR1 GTSNPN and CDR2 SVGIG (reference sequence). The V end was cut by 4 bases, the J end by 5 bases, with 23 bases between. This CDR3 has 16 residues. The CDR3 spells CAWTRLLRDFSYGYTF. CDR3 nucleotides: TGTGCCTGGACTAGGCTGCTGCGGGACTTTAGTTATGGCTACACCTTC.